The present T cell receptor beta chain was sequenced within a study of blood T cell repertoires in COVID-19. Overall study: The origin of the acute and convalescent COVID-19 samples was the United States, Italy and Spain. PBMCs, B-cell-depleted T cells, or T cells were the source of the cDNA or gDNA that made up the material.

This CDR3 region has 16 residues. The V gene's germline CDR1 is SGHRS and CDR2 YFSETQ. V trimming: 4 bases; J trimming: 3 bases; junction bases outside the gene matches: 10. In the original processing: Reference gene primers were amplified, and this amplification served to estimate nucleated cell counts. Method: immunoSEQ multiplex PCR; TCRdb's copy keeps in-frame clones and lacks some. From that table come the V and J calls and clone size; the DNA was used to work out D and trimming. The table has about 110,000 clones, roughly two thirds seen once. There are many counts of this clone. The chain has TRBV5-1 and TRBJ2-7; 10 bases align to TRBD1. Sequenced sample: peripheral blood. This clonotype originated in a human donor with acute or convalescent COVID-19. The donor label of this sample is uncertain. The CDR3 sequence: CASSIFPGTGDYEQYF. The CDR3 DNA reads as TGCGCCAGCAGCATCTTCCCCGGGACAGGGGACTACGAGCAGTACTTC.